This TCR beta chain was sequenced for a study of HIV-infected patients and healthy controls. This clonotype was seen ten or more times. The CDR3 spans 16 residues. Germline-derived CDR1 and CDR2 are SGHAT and FQDESV (reference sequence). The J segment lost 6 bases and the V segment lost 6 bases, leaving 15 bases of the junction unmatched. TCRdb used MiXCR to reprocess the 5' RACE reads, holding one entry per CDR3 protein. The table shows around 64,000 distinct CDR3 sequences, with about 16% occurring only once. The sequence was collected from a human donor in good health. This chain uses TRBV11-1 with TRBJ2-3; TRBD1 aligns across 7 bases. The source material was CD4+ T cells from blood. This chain's CDR3 is CASRSGTRGYPDTQYF. DNA for the CDR3: TGTGCCAGCAGATCAGGCACCAGGGGGTACCCGGATACGCAGTATTTT.